This record concerns one T cell receptor (beta chain) sequence. Its antigen is still unknown. This entry is derived from a study of T cell clones after liver transplantation. Overall study findings and caveats: These preliminary findings come from unstandardized post-transplant sampling times.

Repertoires were generated with immunoSEQ multiplex PCR, while TCRdb's copy carries only in-frame clones and drops some. The table records approximately 100,000 clones, roughly four fifths of them present only once. CDR1 is SGHTA, CDR2 FQGNSA, per germline. The CDR3 sequence is 14 residues long. V lost 7 bases and J lost 0, with 12 bases in between. The sample here was CD4+ T cells from blood, taken before liver transplant. The chain joins TRBV7-2 to TRBJ1-1, with D hard to call. The origin of this receptor is a human donor who received a liver transplant. Here the CDR3 DNA reads TGTGCCAGCAACTCTAGGGCAATGAACACTGAAGCTTTCTTT. Its translation is CASNSRAMNTEAFF. The full variable domain, rest sourced from reference TRBV7-2 and TRBJ1-1, is GAGVSQSPSNKVTEKGKDVELRCDPISGHTALYWYRQSLGQGLEFLIYFQGNSAPDKSGLPSDRFSAERTGGSVSTLTIQRTQQEDSAVYLCASNSRAMNTEAFFGQGTRLTVV.